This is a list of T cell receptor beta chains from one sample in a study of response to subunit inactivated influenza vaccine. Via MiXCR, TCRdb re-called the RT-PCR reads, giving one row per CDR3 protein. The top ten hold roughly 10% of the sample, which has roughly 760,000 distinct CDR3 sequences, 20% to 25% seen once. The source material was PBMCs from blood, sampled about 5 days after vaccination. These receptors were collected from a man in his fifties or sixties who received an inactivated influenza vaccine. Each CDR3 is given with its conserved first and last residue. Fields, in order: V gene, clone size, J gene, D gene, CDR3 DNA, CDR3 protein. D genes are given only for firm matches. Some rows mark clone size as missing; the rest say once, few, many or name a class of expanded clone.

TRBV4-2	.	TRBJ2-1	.	TGTGCCAGCAGCCCGATCACCGGGACCTCGTACAATGAGCAGTTCTTC	CASSPITGTSYNEQFF
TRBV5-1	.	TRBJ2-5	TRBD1	TGCGCCACCCGTCGGGGCAGGGGGCAAGAGACCCAGTACTTC	CATRRGRGQETQYF
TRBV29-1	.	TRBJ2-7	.	TGCAGCGTCTCAGGGCCCTACGAGCAGTACTTC	CSVSGPYEQYF
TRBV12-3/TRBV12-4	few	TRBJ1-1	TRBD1	TGTGCCAGCGTACCAACAGGGGTCCAAGGGGCTGAAGCTTTCTTT	CASVPTGVQGAEAFF
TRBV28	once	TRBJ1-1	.	TGTGCCAGCAGTTTAAATGCGAACACTGAAGCTTTCTTT	CASSLNANTEAFF
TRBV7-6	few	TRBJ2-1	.	TGTGCCAGCAGCTTTGGGAGTTTCAATGAGCAGTTCTTC	CASSFGSFNEQFF
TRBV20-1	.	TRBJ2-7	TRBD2	TGCAGTGCTGGGGGGGTTCGGGCCTACGAGCAGTACTTC	CSAGGVRAYEQYF
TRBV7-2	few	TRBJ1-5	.	TGTGCCAGCAGCTTAGACCCGGGCCAGCCCCAGCATTTT	CASSLDPGQPQHF
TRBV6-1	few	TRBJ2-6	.	TGTGCCAGCAGTGAACGGACAGTCTCTGGGGCCAACGTCCTGACTTTC	CASSERTVSGANVLTF
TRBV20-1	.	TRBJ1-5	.	TGCAGTGCTAGTGCAGTTTTTGGGAGCAATCAGCCCCAGCATTTT	CSASAVFGSNQPQHF
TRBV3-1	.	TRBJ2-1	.	TGTGCCAGCAGCCAAGAAACGCAGCTCTACAATGAGCAGTTCTTC	CASSQETQLYNEQFF
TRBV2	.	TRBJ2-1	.	TGTGCCAGCAGTGGGATTCAGAGGGGAATAATATACAATGAGCAGTTCTTC	CASSGIQRGIIYNEQFF
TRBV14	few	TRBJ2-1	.	TGTGCCAGCAGCCAAGGAGCACAATCGATTGACTACAATGAGCAGTTCTTC	CASSQGAQSIDYNEQFF
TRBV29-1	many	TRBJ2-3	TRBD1	TGCAGCGTTGAAGTGGGACAGGGATACACAGATACGCAGTATTTT	CSVEVGQGYTDTQYF
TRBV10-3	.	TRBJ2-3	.	TGTGCCATCAGTGAGTTACAACGCAGCACAGATACGCAGTATTTT	CAISELQRSTDTQYF
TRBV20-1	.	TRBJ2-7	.	TGCAGTGCTCGCCCCGGGATCTCCTACGAGCAGTACTTC	CSARPGISYEQYF
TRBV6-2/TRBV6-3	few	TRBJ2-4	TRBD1	TGTGCCAGCAGGGAGGTTGGGACAGCCAAAGCCAAAAACATTCAGTACTTC	CASREVGTAKAKNIQYF
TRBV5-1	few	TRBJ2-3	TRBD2	TGCGCCAGCAGCTCTGGACTAGCGGGGGTTAGCACAGATACGCAGTATTTT	CASSSGLAGVSTDTQYF
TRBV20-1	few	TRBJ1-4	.	TGCAGTGCTAGAGACGAAATCAATGAAAAACTGTTTTTT	CSARDEINEKLFF
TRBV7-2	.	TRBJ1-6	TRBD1	TGTGCCAGCAGCTTGACAGGGGGGGATAATTCACCCCTCCACTTT	CASSLTGGDNSPLHF
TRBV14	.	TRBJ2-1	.	TGTGCCAGCAGCCAAGGCCCTCTACCCAATGAGCAGTTCTTC	CASSQGPLPNEQFF
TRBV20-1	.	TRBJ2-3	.	TGCAGTGCTCAGGACCAATACACAGATACGCAGTATTTT	CSAQDQYTDTQYF
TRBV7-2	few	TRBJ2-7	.	TGTGCCAGCAGCTTAGTTCCAGGGTGGAGCTCCTACGAGCAGTACTTC	CASSLVPGWSSYEQYF
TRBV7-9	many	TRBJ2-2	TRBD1	TGTGCCAGCAGCTTGGGACAGGGCGAAAACACCGGGGAGCTGTTTTTT	CASSLGQGENTGELFF